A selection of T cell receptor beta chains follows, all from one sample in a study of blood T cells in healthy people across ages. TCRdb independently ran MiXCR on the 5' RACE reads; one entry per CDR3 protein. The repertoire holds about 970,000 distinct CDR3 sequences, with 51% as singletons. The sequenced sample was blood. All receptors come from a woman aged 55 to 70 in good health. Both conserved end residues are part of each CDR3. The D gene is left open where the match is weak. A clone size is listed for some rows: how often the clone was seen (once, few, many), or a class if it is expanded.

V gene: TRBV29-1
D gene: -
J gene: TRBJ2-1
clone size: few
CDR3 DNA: TGCAGCGCGAAGGCGACAGTGAGGTATATAGCTCCTGATCATGAGCAGTTCTTC
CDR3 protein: CSAKATVRYIAPDHEQFF

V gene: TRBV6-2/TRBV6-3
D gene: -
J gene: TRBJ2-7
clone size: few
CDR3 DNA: TGTGCCAGCAGTTACCCCACTCCGACAGGAAGCTCCTACGAGCAGTACTTC
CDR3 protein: CASSYPTPTGSSYEQYF

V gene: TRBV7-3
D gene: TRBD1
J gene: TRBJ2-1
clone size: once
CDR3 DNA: TGTGCCAGCAGCTCTTCAAATCCCAGGGGGAATGAGCAGTTCTTC
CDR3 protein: CASSSSNPRGNEQFF

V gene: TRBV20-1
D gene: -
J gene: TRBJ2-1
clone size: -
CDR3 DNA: TGCAGTGCTCAAAGAGCCCATGAGCAGTTCTTC
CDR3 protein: CSAQRAHEQFF

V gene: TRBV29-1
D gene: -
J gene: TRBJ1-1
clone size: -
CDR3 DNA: TGCAGCGTTGGACGCGCTCAGTCAGCCAACACTGAAGCTTTCTTT
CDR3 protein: CSVGRAQSANTEAFF

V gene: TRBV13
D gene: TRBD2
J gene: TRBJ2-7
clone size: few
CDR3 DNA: TGTGCCAGCAGCTTGCGGGAGGGCCTCGAGCAGTACTTC
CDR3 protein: CASSLREGLEQYF

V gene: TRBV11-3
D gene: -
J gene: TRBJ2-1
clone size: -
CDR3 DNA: TGTGCCAGCAGCCCGATGGGCGGACACAATGAGCAGTTCTTC
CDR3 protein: CASSPMGGHNEQFF

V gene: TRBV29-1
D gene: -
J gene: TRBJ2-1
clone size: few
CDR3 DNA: TGCAGCGTTGAAGATGGGGTAGCGACCTACAATGAGCAGTTCTTC
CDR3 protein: CSVEDGVATYNEQFF

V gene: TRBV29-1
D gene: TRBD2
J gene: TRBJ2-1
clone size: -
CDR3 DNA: TGCGGCGTTCCCCCGGGGGGACCTTCCGAGCAGTTCTTC
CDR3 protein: CGVPPGGPSEQFF

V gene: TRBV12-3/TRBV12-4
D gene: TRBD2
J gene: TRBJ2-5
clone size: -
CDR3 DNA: TGTGCCAGCAGCCAACGGGAGGCCCAAGAGACCCAGTACTTC
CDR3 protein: CASSQREAQETQYF

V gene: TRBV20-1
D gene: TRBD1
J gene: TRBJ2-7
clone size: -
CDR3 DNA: TGCAGTGCGGAAATACAGGGGCCTTACTACGAGCAGTACTTC
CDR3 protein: CSAEIQGPYYEQYF

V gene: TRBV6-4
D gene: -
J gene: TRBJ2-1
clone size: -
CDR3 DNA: TGTGCCAGCAGTACGACCGGGACAAGCAATGAGCAGTTCTTC
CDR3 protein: CASSTTGTSNEQFF

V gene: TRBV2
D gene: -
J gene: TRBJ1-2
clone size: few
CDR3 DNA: TGTGCCAGCAGTGAAAACAGAGTCTATGGCTACACCTTC
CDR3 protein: CASSENRVYGYTF

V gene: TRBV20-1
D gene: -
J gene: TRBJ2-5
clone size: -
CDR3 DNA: TGCAGTGCGGAGGACAGCGGACGACCGCAAGAGACCCAGTACTTC
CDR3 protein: CSAEDSGRPQETQYF

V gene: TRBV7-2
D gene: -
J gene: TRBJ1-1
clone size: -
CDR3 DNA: TGTGCCAGCAGCTGGGCCGGGACACAGAACACTGAAGCTTTCTTT
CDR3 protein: CASSWAGTQNTEAFF

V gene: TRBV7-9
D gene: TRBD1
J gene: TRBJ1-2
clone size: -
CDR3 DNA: TGTGCCAGCAGCTTCCGGGACAGAAGTTTCTATGGCTACACCTTC
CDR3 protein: CASSFRDRSFYGYTF

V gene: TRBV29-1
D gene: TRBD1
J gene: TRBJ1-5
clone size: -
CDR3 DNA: TGCAGCGTTAAGAACAGGGGGCTCAATCAGCCCCAGCATTTT
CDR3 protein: CSVKNRGLNQPQHF

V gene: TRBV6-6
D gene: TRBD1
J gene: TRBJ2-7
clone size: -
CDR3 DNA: TGTGCCAGCAGACAGGTCTCGGGACAGGGAAACGAGCAGTACTTC
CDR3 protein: CASRQVSGQGNEQYF

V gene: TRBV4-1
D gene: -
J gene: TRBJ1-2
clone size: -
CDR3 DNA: TGCGCCAGCAGCCAAGATTTTAGGGCTCGGACACGCCGAAGTCCCGGCTACACCTTC
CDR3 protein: CASSQDFRARTRRSPGYTF

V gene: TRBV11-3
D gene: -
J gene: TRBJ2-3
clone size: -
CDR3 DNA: TGTGCCAGCAGCTCTAAGTATCAGGCGGCCACCACAGATACGCAGTATTTT
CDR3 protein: CASSSKYQAATTDTQYF

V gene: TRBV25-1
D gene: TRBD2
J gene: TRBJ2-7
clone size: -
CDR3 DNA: TGTGCCAGCAGTGAGTCGGGACTAGCGGGAAAGCAGTACTTC
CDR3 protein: CASSESGLAGKQYF

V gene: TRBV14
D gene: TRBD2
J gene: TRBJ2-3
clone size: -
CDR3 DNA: TGTGCCAGCAGATTAACTAGCGGAAGAACAGATACGCAGTATTTT
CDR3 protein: CASRLTSGRTDTQYF

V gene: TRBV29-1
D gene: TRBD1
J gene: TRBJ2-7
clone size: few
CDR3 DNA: TGCAGCGTACGGACAGGGATTTCCCGGTACGGTACCTACGAGCAGTACTTC
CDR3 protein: CSVRTGISRYGTYEQYF

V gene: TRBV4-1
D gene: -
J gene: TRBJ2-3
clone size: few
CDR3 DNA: TGCGCCAGCAGCCAAGATCAATTCAACAGGGTAGATACGCAGTATTTT
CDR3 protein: CASSQDQFNRVDTQYF

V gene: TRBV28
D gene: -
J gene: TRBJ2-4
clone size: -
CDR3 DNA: TGTGCCAGCAGTTGGACTTCGATTCGGAACATTCAGTACTTC
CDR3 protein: CASSWTSIRNIQYF

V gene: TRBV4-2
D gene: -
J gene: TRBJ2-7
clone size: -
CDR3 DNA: TGTGCCAGCAGCCAACCCGGGTCCGGGGACGGCGAGCAGTACTTC
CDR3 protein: CASSQPGSGDGEQYF

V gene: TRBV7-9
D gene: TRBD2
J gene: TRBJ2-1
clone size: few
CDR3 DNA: TGTGCCAGCAGCCGCGCTGGCGGGAGGGAGGATGAGCAGTTCTTC
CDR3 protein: CASSRAGGREDEQFF

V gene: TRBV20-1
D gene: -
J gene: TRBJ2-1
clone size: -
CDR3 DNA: TGCAGTGCTAGTCCTCGATGGGATGAGCAGTTCTTC
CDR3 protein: CSASPRWDEQFF

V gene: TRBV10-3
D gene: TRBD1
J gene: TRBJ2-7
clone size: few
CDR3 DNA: TGTGCCATCAGTGAGTCCGTTAGGGGGCGAGAGCAGTACTTC
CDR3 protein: CAISESVRGREQYF

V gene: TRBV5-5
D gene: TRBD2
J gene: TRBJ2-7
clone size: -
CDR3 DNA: TGTGCCAGCAGAGTAGCGGGAGTAGGTTACGAGCAGTACTTC
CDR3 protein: CASRVAGVGYEQYF

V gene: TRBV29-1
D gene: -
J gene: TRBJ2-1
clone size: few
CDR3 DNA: TGCAGCGTGGCAGACAATGAGCAGTTCTTC
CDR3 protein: CSVADNEQFF

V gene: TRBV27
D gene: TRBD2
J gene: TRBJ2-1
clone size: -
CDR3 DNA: TGTGCCACGGGGGGTCTCGTTTTCGATGAGCAGTTCTTC
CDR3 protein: CATGGLVFDEQFF

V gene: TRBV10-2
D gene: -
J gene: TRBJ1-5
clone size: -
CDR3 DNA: TGCGCCAGCAGTGAGTCCGGTAGGGAACAGCCCCAGCATTTT
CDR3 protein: CASSESGREQPQHF

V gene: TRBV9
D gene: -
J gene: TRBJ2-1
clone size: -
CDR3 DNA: TGTGCCAGCAGCTCTCAGGGAGATACCACCTACAATGAGCAGTTCTTC
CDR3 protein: CASSSQGDTTYNEQFF

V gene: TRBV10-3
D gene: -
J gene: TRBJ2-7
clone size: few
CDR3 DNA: TGTGCCTCCACCGCGTCCACGGCCGACGAGCAGTACTTC
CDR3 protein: CASTASTADEQYF

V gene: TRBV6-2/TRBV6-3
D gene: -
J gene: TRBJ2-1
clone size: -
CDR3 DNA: TGTGCCAGCAGCCAAGCGGACTCCTACAATGAGCAGTTCTTC
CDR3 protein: CASSQADSYNEQFF

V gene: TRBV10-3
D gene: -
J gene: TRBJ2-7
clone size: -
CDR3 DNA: TGTGCCATCAGCCCAGGGATCTACGAGCAGTACTTC
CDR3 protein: CAISPGIYEQYF

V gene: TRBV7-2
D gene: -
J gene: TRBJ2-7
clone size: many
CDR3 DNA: TGTGCCAGCAGCGTGGGGCAGCGGATCCACGAGCAGTACTTC
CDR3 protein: CASSVGQRIHEQYF

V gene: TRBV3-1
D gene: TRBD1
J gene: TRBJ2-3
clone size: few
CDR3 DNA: TGTGCCAGCAGCCCCACCCGGACAGGTTATGATACGCAGTATTTT
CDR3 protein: CASSPTRTGYDTQYF

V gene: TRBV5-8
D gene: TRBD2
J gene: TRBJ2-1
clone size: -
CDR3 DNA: TGTGCCAGCAGCTTGTGGGGGACTAGCGGGAGTAGGGGTGAGCAGTTCTTC
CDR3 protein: CASSLWGTSGSRGEQFF

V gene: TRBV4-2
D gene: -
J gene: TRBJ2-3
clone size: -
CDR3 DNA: TGTGCCAGCAGCCTCTCCGCCGGGAGAGGGATAGATACGCAGTATTTT
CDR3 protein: CASSLSAGRGIDTQYF

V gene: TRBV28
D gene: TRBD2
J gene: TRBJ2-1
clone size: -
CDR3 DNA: TGTGCCAGCAGTACGGGAGGGGGGCAGGCGTACAATGAGCAGTTCTTC
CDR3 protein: CASSTGGGQAYNEQFF

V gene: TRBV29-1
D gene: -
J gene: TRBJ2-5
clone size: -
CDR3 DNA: TGCAGCGTTGGAGGGATAGAGACCCAGTACTTC
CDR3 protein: CSVGGIETQYF